The 29 T cell receptor beta chains presented below share a single source sample, sequenced in a study of blood T cells in healthy people across ages (dated by TCRdb to between 2014 and 2017). The library was prepared using 5' RACE. Sequencing was performed on an Illumina HiSeq 2500. A second PCR of 7 to 11 cycles was performed with a sample-barcoded 5' primer and a J-beta primer mix. TCRdb reworked the public reads: Q25 trimming with fastp, MiXCR clone assembly, productive beta chains retained. Rows matching on CDR3 protein sequence are summarized as one entry with the most common DNA and genes. This sample is represented by about 1.4 million distinct CDR3 sequences; 55% to 75% of them were singletons. Of the sample, 5.5% to 8% falls within the top ten clones. The source material was blood. The receptors were sampled from a man aged 18-30 years in good health.

V usage is TRBV4-1 and J usage is TRBJ2-1, with 13 bases identical to TRBD2. The CDR3 is 15 amino acids. Germline V gene lookup returns CDR1 MGHRA and CDR2 YSYEKL. The junction had 3 bases not matched to a gene; V was cut back by 2 bases and J by 8 bases. The CDR3 reads CASSQRLAGGDEQFF. In DNA form, the CDR3 reads TGCGCCAGCAGCCAAAGACTAGCGGGAGGCGATGAGCAGTTCTTC.

This clonotype was counted only a few times. V and J are TRBV7-8 and TRBJ2-1, with D perhaps TRBD2 (7 bases). Germline-derived CDR1 and CDR2 are SGHVS and FQNEAQ. Trimming shortened V by 0 bases and J by 7 bases, and 13 bases separated the two germline ends. CDR3 length equals 15 residues. The CDR3 sequence is CASSLAGGPVNEQFF. In nucleotides, the CDR3 is TGTGCCAGCAGCTTAGCGGGGGGGCCCGTAAATGAGCAGTTCTTC.

The chain combines TRBV3-1 with TRBJ1-1; D not resolved. Germline V CDR1 and CDR2: LGHDT, YNNKEL (reference sequence). This CDR3 contains 14 residues. The V gene lost 0 bases and the J gene lost 0 bases, with 5 bases spanning the gap. The CDR3 coding sequence is TGTGCCAGCAGCCAAGAGGGCATGAACACTGAAGCTTTCTTT. Its protein is CASSQEGMNTEAFF.

This chain connects TRBV7-6 to TRBJ2-2; tentatively, D is TRBD2 (6 bases). Germline lookup yields CDR1 SGHVS and CDR2 FNYEAQ. V lost 3 bases, J lost 7 bases, and 27 bases lay in between. The CDR3 totals 19 residues. The CDR3 region is CASSFSTRGPESLNGELFF. CDR3 DNA: TGTGCCAGCAGCTTCTCTACGCGGGGACCGGAGTCCCTAAACGGGGAGCTGTTTTTT.

The table lists this clonotype with a few counts. V is TRBV6-2 or TRBV6-3 and J is TRBJ1-2; 8 bases match TRBD1. The CDR3 extends over 16 amino acids. Looked up from germline, CDR1 is MNHEY and CDR2 is SVGEGT. V shed 5 bases and J 5 bases; nucleotides not matched to a gene: 13. The CDR3 coding sequence is TGTGCCAGCAGTACTCGGACAGGGTTTGCTTCGTATGGCTACACCTTC. This encodes CASSTRTGFASYGYTF.

The chain combines TRBV20-1 with TRBJ1-2, with unresolved D. Germline V gene sequence: CDR1 DFQATT, CDR2 SNEGSKA (reference sequence). The CDR3 is 16 amino acids. Trimming cost V 0 bases and J 3 bases, with 17 bases left between them. The CDR3 nucleotides are TGCAGTGCTAGAGATCTTCTACCAGCCCGGGACTATGGCTACACCTTC. It codes for CSARDLLPARDYGYTF.

The chain employs TRBV12-3 or TRBV12-4 and TRBJ2-3; TRBD1 agrees at 7 bases. This CDR3 has 14 residues. V dropped 7 bases and J dropped 2; count of bases not matched to a gene: 6. The CDR3: CASTRGQDTDTQYF. For the CDR3, the DNA is TGTGCCAGCACTAGAGGACAGGACACAGATACGCAGTATTTT.

V gene TRBV7-9 combines with J gene TRBJ1-4; D is ambiguous. V was trimmed by 1 base and J by 3 bases, leaving 6 bases between them. CDR3 length equals 14 residues. The germline V gene has CDR1 SEHNR and CDR2 FQNEAQ (reference sequence). The CDR3 here is CASSLGVANEKLFF. In DNA form, the CDR3 reads TGTGCCAGCAGCTTAGGGGTGGCTAATGAAAAACTGTTTTTT.

V gene TRBV20-1 combines with J gene TRBJ2-1; TRBD2 matches 9 bases. Germline lookup yields CDR1 DFQATT and CDR2 SNEGSKA (reference sequence). Losses at the gene ends were 1 base for V and 7 bases for J; bases not matched to a gene: 14. The CDR3 is 17 amino acids. Written as DNA, the CDR3 is TGCAGTGCTAGAGGGGATGGCCTAGCGGGACCAAAGAATGAGCAGTTCTTC. It encodes CSARGDGLAGPKNEQFF.

This clonotype was observed a few times. The V and J genes are TRBV5-6 and TRBJ2-1, with D possibly TRBD2 on 5 matching bases. The CDR3 totals 13 residues. The germline V gene has CDR1 SGHDT and CDR2 YYEEEE. Trimming removed 6 bases at V and 8 bases at J, with 15 bases between. The CDR3 loop is CASIGSGSDEQFF. The CDR3 DNA is TGTGCCAGCATAGGGTCGGGGTCGGATGAGCAGTTCTTC.

The V gene is TRBV6-5, the J gene TRBJ2-4; possibly TRBD1 for D (6 bases). Germline V gives CDR1 MNHEY, CDR2 SVGAGI. CDR3 length: 14 residues. V was shortened by 5 bases and J by 8 bases, with 16 bases between the two germline ends. The CDR3 DNA sequence: TGTGCCAGCAGTCGTCAGGGGCCCCGGGACATTCAGTACTTC. It translates to CASSRQGPRDIQYF.

Only one count was recorded for this clonotype. The V and J genes are TRBV7-9 and TRBJ2-5; maybe TRBD2 (5 bases). This CDR3 comprises 18 residues. Germline CDR1 is SEHNR and CDR2 is FQNEAQ (reference sequence). V was trimmed by 5 bases and J by 5 bases, leaving 27 bases between them. The CDR3 here is CASSGVGSVRPQRETQYF. The CDR3 DNA sequence: TGTGCCAGCAGCGGCGTAGGGAGTGTAAGACCACAGAGGGAGACCCAGTACTTC.

The V gene is TRBV12-3 or TRBV12-4, the J gene TRBJ2-1; D is uncertain. The CDR3 sequence is 16 residues long. Trimming left V 5 bases short and J 6 bases short, with 20 bases between. CDR3 sequence (DNA): TGTGCCAGCAGTCCCATTTTAGGTAACCTTTTCAATGAGCAGTTCTTC. It specifies CASSPILGNLFNEQFF.

V gene TRBV29-1 combines with J gene TRBJ1-1; unclear D gene. Germline V gives CDR1 SQVTM, CDR2 ANQGSEA. The CDR3 consists of 14 residues. Trimming pared 8 bases from V and 3 bases from J, leaving 19 bases between. The CDR3 is CSSYSLQQDTEAFF. The CDR3 DNA reads TGCAGCTCATATTCGCTACAGCAAGACACTGAAGCTTTCTTT. Full variable domain (missing parts from reference TRBV29-1 and TRBJ1-1): SAVISQKPSRDICQRGTSLTIQCQVDSQVTMMFWYRQQPGQSLTLIATANQGSEATYESGFVIDKFPISRPNLTFSTLTVSNMSPEDSSIYLCSSYSLQQDTEAFFGQGTRLTVV.

The V and J genes are TRBV5-4 and TRBJ2-7, with D uncertain. This CDR3 comprises 13 residues. Trimming left V 5 bases short and J 8 bases short, with 17 bases between. Looked up from germline, CDR1 is SGHNT and CDR2 is YYREEE (reference sequence). CDR3 region: CASSNPDYDQQYF. In nucleotides, the CDR3 is TGTGCCAGCAGTAATCCAGATTACGACCAGCAGTACTTC.

This clonotype has a handful of counts. This rearrangement joins TRBV20-1 to TRBJ2-6; unclear D gene. V lost 5 bases and J lost 0, with 14 bases in between. The CDR3 runs 16 residues. The V gene's germline CDR1 is DFQATT and CDR2 SNEGSKA (reference sequence). For the CDR3, the DNA is TGCAGTGCTGTTCGAGTGCGAGCCTCTGGGGCCAACGTCCTGACTTTC. Protein sequence: CSAVRVRASGANVLTF.

This clonotype was detected only a few times. This rearrangement joins TRBV5-1 to TRBJ1-2, with a weak D call TRBD1 (6 bases). This CDR3 has 15 residues. V lost 0 bases and J lost 8, with 17 bases in between. Germline V gene data show CDR1 as SGHRS and CDR2 as YFSETQ. CDR3 region: CASSLAQGGRTGYTF. The CDR3 DNA reads TGCGCCAGCAGCTTGGCCCAAGGGGGGCGTACGGGCTACACCTTC.

The chain joins TRBV12-3 or TRBV12-4 to TRBJ2-1, with unresolved D. The CDR3 is made up of 13 amino acids. V lost 7 bases to trimming and J lost 4 bases, with 11 bases between them. CDR3 amino acids: CASTNPAYNEQFF. The CDR3 DNA sequence: TGTGCCAGCACCAACCCCGCATACAATGAGCAGTTCTTC.

The gene calls are TRBV4-3 and TRBJ2-6; possible D gene TRBD1, 5 bases. CDR3 length: 17 amino acids. V gave up 0 bases and J gave up 2 bases, with 11 bases separating them. The V gene's germline CDR1 is LGHNA and CDR2 YSLEER. The CDR3 sequence: CASSQEDVGAGANVLTF. The DNA of the CDR3 is TGCGCCAGCAGCCAAGAAGATGTAGGGGCTGGGGCCAACGTCCTGACTTTC.

Only a few counts were recorded for this clonotype. One end of the junction does not line up with germline, which may come from a read error. This rearrangement joins TRBV7-7 to TRBJ2-2; D ambiguous. This CDR3 contains 11 residues. Germline CDR1 and CDR2: SSHAT and FNYEAQ (reference sequence). CDR3 amino acids: CASSSRGELFF. CDR3 DNA: TGTGCTAGCAGCTCTCGGGGGGAGCTGTTTTTT.

The CDR3 DNA follows: TGCAGCGTTGAATCCAGACTAAGGGTGGGAGATACGCAGTATTTT. Translated, it gives CSVESRLRVGDTQYF. The V and J genes are TRBV29-1 and TRBJ2-3; a weak D match, TRBD2 (5 bases). The CDR3 covers 15 residues. Germline CDR1 SQVTM, CDR2 ANQGSEA. The V end lost 2 bases, the J end lost 5 bases, and 17 bases lay between the germline ends.

This clonotype was counted a few times. V gene TRBV7-2 combines with J gene TRBJ1-4; the D gene is possibly TRBD1 (5 bases). Germline values: CDR1 SGHTA, CDR2 FQGNSA. The CDR3 totals 13 residues. Trimming cost V 8 bases and J 2 bases, with 9 bases left between them. CDR3 coding DNA: TGTGCCAGCCGGGGCCCCACTAATGAAAAACTGTTTTTT. Amino acid sequence: CASRGPTNEKLFF.

The V and J genes are TRBV5-1 and TRBJ2-3; D gene ambiguous. The ends were cut back, 4 bases at V and 4 bases at J, with 10 bases in the middle. The CDR3 length is 13 residues. CDR1 and CDR2 from the germline V gene are SGHRS and YFSETQ. CDR3 DNA sequence: TGCGCCAGCAGCGTCGGCGGAGCAGATACGCAGTATTTT. Amino acids: CASSVGGADTQYF.

The V call is TRBV6-2 or TRBV6-3, the J call TRBJ2-1; 7 bases align to TRBD1. V lost 7 bases and J lost 11; bases outside the gene matches: 5. The CDR3 runs to 11 residues. From germline, CDR1 is MNHEY and CDR2 SVGEGT. The CDR3 nucleotides are TGTGCCAGCACCTCAGGGGGTCAGCAGTTCTTC. Amino acid sequence: CASTSGGQQFF.

The chain uses TRBV5-1 and TRBJ2-3; 7 bases map to TRBD2. Per the germline V gene, CDR1 is SGHRS and CDR2 is YFSETQ. The CDR3 is 17 amino acids. Germline trimming cut 3 bases from V and 4 bases from J; bases unmatched to any gene: 14. In nucleotides, the CDR3 is TGCGCCAGCAGCTCCGAATCTGGACTAGGCAGTGCAGATACGCAGTATTTT. Translation gives CASSSESGLGSADTQYF.

This clonotype was observed a few times. The rearrangement joins TRBV7-2 to TRBJ2-5; 7 bases line up with TRBD1. The CDR3 is made up of 14 amino acids. CDR1 is SGHTA and CDR2 is FQGNSA in the germline V gene. Unmatched junction bases numbered 6, after V lost 6 bases and J lost 2 bases. The CDR3 reads CASRKNRGQETQYF. The CDR3 nucleotides read TGTGCCAGCAGGAAGAACAGGGGACAAGAGACCCAGTACTTC.

The rearrangement joins TRBV5-6 to TRBJ2-2; no firm D call. Trimming pared 0 bases from V and 5 bases from J, leaving 14 bases between. Per the germline V gene, CDR1 is SGHDT and CDR2 is YYEEEE. The length of the CDR3 is 16 residues. CDR3 coding DNA: TGTGCCAGCAGCTTGGTGGTAGGATGGGAAACCGGGGAGCTGTTTTTT. Translated, it gives CASSLVVGWETGELFF.

This chain uses TRBV7-9 with TRBJ2-7; TRBD1 matches at 7 bases. The DNA end is a closer match to TRBJ2-5, so the J assignment may be wrong. Germline assignment: CDR1 SEHNR and CDR2 FQNEAQ (reference sequence). This CDR3 spans 16 amino acids. CDR3 sequence reads: CASSLTPTGTEETQYF. Written as DNA, the CDR3 is TGTGCCAGCAGCTTGACCCCTACCGGGACAGAAGAGACCCAGTACTTC.

The chain is built from TRBV4-2 and TRBJ2-6; TRBD1 agrees at 9 bases. Trimming removed 3 bases from V and 0 bases from J; junction bases left unmatched: 9. Germline V gene sequence: CDR1 LGHNA, CDR2 YNFKEQ. The CDR3 is made up of 19 amino acids. The CDR3 spells CASSQLSGTGSSGANVLTF. DNA for the CDR3: TGTGCCAGCAGCCAGCTATCCGGGACAGGGAGCTCTGGGGCCAACGTCCTGACTTTC.